Below are 8 T cell receptor beta chains sequenced from a single sample in a study of early T cells in non-severe SARS-CoV-2 infection. Each CDR3 protein is one row after TCRdb ran MiXCR on the 5' RACE reads. The sample shows 45,000 to 55,000 distinct CDR3 sequences, approximately 10% of them seen only once. Sequenced material: whole blood. Source of these receptors: an adult who was a healthcare worker with PCR-confirmed SARS-CoV-2 infection or an uninfected control (not recorded which).

This clonotype has just a few counts. This chain links TRBV12-3 or TRBV12-4 with TRBJ2-6, with D perhaps TRBD1 (6 bases). The V gene lost 3 bases and the J gene lost 2 bases, with 8 bases spanning the gap. The CDR3 totals 15 residues. The CDR3 DNA is TGTGCCAGCAGTTTCAAGGGGGCTGGGGCCAACGTCCTGACTTTC. As protein: CASSFKGAGANVLTF.

This clonotype was detected only a few times. This chain uses TRBV5-6 with TRBJ1-1; a possible D gene is TRBD1 (6 bases). This CDR3 spans 15 amino acids. V gave up 3 bases and J gave up 4 bases, with 16 bases separating them. Germline V gene sequence: CDR1 SGHDT, CDR2 YYEEEE. In DNA form, the CDR3 reads TGTGCCAGCAGCTATAAAGACAGGAAAGGCACTGAAGCTTTCTTT. It codes for CASSYKDRKGTEAFF.

The genes are TRBV11-2 and TRBJ2-7, with D perhaps given as TRBD1 or TRBD2 (5 bases each). Trimming stripped 2 bases from V and 2 bases from J, with 13 bases between. The CDR3 runs to 15 residues. CDR1 is SGHAT, CDR2 FQNNGV, per germline. The CDR3 DNA reads TGTGCCAGCAGCTTATCGGACACCGGGGCCTACGAGCAGTACTTC. Translated: CASSLSDTGAYEQYF.

This clonotype was detected only a few times. V and J are TRBV7-9 and TRBJ1-1; 7 bases fit TRBD1. J was trimmed by 3 bases and V by 5 bases; bases with no gene match: 3. Germline lookup yields CDR1 SEHNR and CDR2 FQNEAQ (reference sequence). CDR3 size: 13 residues. CDR3 bases: TGTGCCAGCAGCACAGACAGGGACACTGAAGCTTTCTTT. Protein: CASSTDRDTEAFF. Based on the CDR3 plus reference TRBV7-9 and TRBJ1-1, the full variable domain is DTGVSQNPRHKITKRGQNVTFRCDPISEHNRLYWYRQTLGQGPEFLTYFQNEAQLEKSRLLSDRFSAERPKGSFSTLEIQRTEQGDSAMYLCASSTDRDTEAFFGQGTRLTVV.

This clonotype was seen repeatedly, ten times or more. The chain is built from TRBV3-1 and TRBJ2-1; 8 bases match TRBD2. V was clipped by 4 bases and J by 7 bases; unmatched bases: 6. Per germline, CDR1 LGHDT and CDR2 YNNKEL (reference sequence). There are 14 residues in the CDR3. CDR3 sequence (DNA): TGTGCCAGCAGCCCGGGGGGGAGACAGAATGAGCAGTTCTTC. This gives the protein CASSPGGRQNEQFF.

This clonotype was counted only a few times. With a much larger clone just one base away, this may be a read error. The V and J genes are TRBV6-4 and TRBJ2-1, with 14 bases fitting TRBD2. Losses at the gene ends were 2 bases for V and 6 bases for J; bases not matched to a gene: 0. CDR1 is MRHNA and CDR2 is SNTAGT in the germline V gene. The CDR3 covers 15 residues. The CDR3 DNA is TGTGCCAGCAGTGACGGGACTAGCGGGGGCAATGAGCAGTTCTTC. It is translated as CASSDGTSGGNEQFF.

This clonotype has only a few counts. The chain links TRBV11-2 to TRBJ2-7; D not certain. Germline CDR1 and CDR2: SGHAT and FQNNGV. The length of the CDR3 is 11 residues. The germline V and J ends were trimmed by 5 bases and 7 bases, with 9 bases remaining between them. The CDR3 reads CASSLAWEQYF. In DNA form, the CDR3 reads TGTGCCAGCAGCCTCGCTTGGGAGCAGTACTTC.

There are many counts of this clonotype. The chain is built from TRBV5-1 and TRBJ2-2, with 8 bases that match TRBD2. This CDR3 region has 16 residues. Germline V gene data show CDR1 as SGHRS and CDR2 as YFSETQ. The V gene end was trimmed by 0 bases and the J gene end by 6 bases; junction bases not matched to a gene: 7. The CDR3 sequence: CASSLGGTSFSGELFF. The CDR3 DNA sequence: TGCGCCAGCAGCTTGGGAGGGACTAGTTTTTCCGGGGAGCTGTTTTTT.